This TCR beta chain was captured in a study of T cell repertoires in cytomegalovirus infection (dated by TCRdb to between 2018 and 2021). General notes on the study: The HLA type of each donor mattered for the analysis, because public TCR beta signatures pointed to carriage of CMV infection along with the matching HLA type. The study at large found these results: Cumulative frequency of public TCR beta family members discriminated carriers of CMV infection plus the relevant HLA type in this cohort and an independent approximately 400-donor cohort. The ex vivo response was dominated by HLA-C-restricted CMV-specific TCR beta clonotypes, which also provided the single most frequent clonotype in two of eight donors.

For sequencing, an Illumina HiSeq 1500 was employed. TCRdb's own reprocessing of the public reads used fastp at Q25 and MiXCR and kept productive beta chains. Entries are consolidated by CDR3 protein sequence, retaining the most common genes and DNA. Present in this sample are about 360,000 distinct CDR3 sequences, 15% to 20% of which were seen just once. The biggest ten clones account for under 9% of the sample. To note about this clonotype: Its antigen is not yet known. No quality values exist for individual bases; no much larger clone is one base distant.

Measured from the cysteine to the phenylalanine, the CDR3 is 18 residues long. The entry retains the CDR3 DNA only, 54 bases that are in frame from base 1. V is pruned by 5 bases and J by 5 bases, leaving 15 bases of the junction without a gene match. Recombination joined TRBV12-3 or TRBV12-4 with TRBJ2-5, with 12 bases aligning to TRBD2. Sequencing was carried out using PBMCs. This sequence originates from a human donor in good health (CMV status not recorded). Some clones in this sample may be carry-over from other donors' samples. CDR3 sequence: CASSPKTSGSIGGETQYF. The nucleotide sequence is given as TGTGCCAGCAGTCCAAAGACTAGCGGGAGCATTGGGGGGGAGACCCAGTACTTC.